A selection of T cell receptor beta chains follows, all from one sample in a study of blood T cell repertoires in COVID-19. Sequencing used immunoSEQ multiplex PCR; TCRdb keeps in-frame clones, though not all of them. The data show more than 50,000 clones, 90% seen once. The sequencing sample was made of peripheral blood. The receptors here all came from a human donor with active COVID-19. The donor label of this sample is uncertain. Both conserved end residues are part of each CDR3. D genes are given only for firm matches. The size field is filled for only some rows; it gives once, few, many or a size class.

size	V	J	D	DNA	CDR3
.	TRBV24-1	TRBJ2-3	TRBD2	TGTGCCACCAGTGAGGCTAGCGGGGGAGGAGATACGCAGTATTTT	CATSEASGGGDTQYF
.	TRBV4-2	TRBJ2-3	TRBD1	TGTGCCAGCAGCCCCCTCCCACCGGGACAGCTTACAGATACGCAGTATTTT	CASSPLPPGQLTDTQYF
.	TRBV28	TRBJ1-1	.	TGTGCCAGCAGTTTAGACAGTCTCACTGAAGCTTTCTTT	CASSLDSLTEAFF
.	TRBV27	TRBJ1-5	.	TGTGCCAGCAGTCCGTCTCGGGGGCCCCAGCATTTT	CASSPSRGPQHF
.	TRBV10-3	TRBJ2-6	.	TGTGCCATCAGTGAGTCAAGCGTTGCTGGGGCCAACGTCCTGACTTTC	CAISESSVAGANVLTF
.	TRBV5-4	TRBJ2-7	TRBD2	TGTGCCAGCAGCACCGGGACTAGGTACGAGCAGTACTTC	CASSTGTRYEQYF
.	TRBV5-1	TRBJ2-1	TRBD2	TGCGCCAGCAGCTCCGGGACTAACCACGGTGAGCAGTTCTTC	CASSSGTNHGEQFF
.	TRBV5-1	TRBJ2-7	.	TGCGCCAGCAGCTTGGACCCCCGGGTGACAGAACCCTACGAGCAGTACTTC	CASSLDPRVTEPYEQYF
.	TRBV2	TRBJ2-2	TRBD1	TGTGCCAGCAGAAGGACAGGGGTTACCGGGGAGCTGTTTTTT	CASRRTGVTGELFF
.	TRBV6-4	TRBJ1-4	TRBD1	TGTGCCAGCAGTGACCTCACAGGGGGCCAGGAAACTAATGAAAAACTGTTTTTT	CASSDLTGGQETNEKLFF
.	TRBV6-5	TRBJ2-1	TRBD1	TGTGCCAGCAGTCGACAGGGGGCTCGATTCTTC	CASSRQGARFF
once	TRBV7-9	TRBJ2-1	.	TGTGCCAGCAGCTCTCCGGGGTATAATGAGCAGTTCTTC	CASSSPGYNEQFF
.	TRBV18	TRBJ1-2	.	TGTGCCAGCTCACCGGATTCACAGGGAGCCTATGGCTACACCTTC	CASSPDSQGAYGYTF
.	TRBV29-1	TRBJ2-3	TRBD1	TGCAGCGTCGGACAGGGGATAACAGATACGCAGTATTTT	CSVGQGITDTQYF
.	TRBV9	TRBJ2-3	TRBD2	TGTGCCAGCAGCGTAGTCGGGGGAGGGCCAACAGATACGCAGTATTTT	CASSVVGGGPTDTQYF
.	TRBV7-2	TRBJ2-1	.	TGTGCCAGCAGCTCCCAGATTCACAATGAGCAGTTCTTC	CASSSQIHNEQFF
.	TRBV3-1/TRBV3-2	TRBJ1-2	.	TGTGCCAGCAGCCAAACTCTAATAAGCGGCCATGGCTACACCTTC	CASSQTLISGHGYTF
.	TRBV7-9	TRBJ2-1	TRBD1	TGTGCCAGCAGCTTAGCGCGGGCAGGGGGCCGCCCTAATGAGCAGTTCTTC	CASSLARAGGRPNEQFF
.	TRBV5-1	TRBJ2-1	TRBD2	TGCGCCAGCAGCTTACTAGCGGGAAATTACAATGAGCAGTTCTTC	CASSLLAGNYNEQFF
.	TRBV7-9	TRBJ2-7	TRBD2	TGTGCCAGCAGCGACGGACGGGGGGAGAACTACGAGCAGTACTTC	CASSDGRGENYEQYF
few	TRBV5-6	TRBJ1-1	.	TGTGCCAGCAGCTTTAGGCATGACTTTCTCAACACTGAAGCTTTCTTT	CASSFRHDFLNTEAFF
.	TRBV10-3	TRBJ2-3	TRBD2	TGTGCCATCAGTGAAGGGACTAGCGGGGACCAGGAGTATTTT	CAISEGTSGDQEYF
.	TRBV9	TRBJ2-3	TRBD1	TGTGCCAGCAGCGCCGGGACAGCAGATACGCAGTATTTT	CASSAGTADTQYF
.	TRBV18	TRBJ2-5	.	TGTGCCAGCTCACCCCCAGGTGGGCAGCAAGAGACCCAGTACTTC	CASSPPGGQQETQYF
.	TRBV9	TRBJ2-7	TRBD2	TGTGCCAGCAGCCTAGAGGGGACTACCTACGAGCAGTACTTC	CASSLEGTTYEQYF
.	TRBV11-1	TRBJ2-2	.	TGTGCCAGCAGCTTAGTGTGGGGCCCCGACACCGGGGAGCTGTTTTTT	CASSLVWGPDTGELFF
.	TRBV14	TRBJ1-2	.	TGTGCCAGCAGCCAAGTCCCGTTCAGTAACTATGGCTACACCTTC	CASSQVPFSNYGYTF
.	TRBV6-6	TRBJ2-4	.	TGTGCCAGCAGTTACTCTGACATAGCCAAAAACATTCAGTACTTC	CASSYSDIAKNIQYF
.	TRBV5-1	TRBJ2-5	TRBD2	TGCGCCAGCAGCGGGCTAGCGGGAGAAGAGACCCAGTACTTC	CASSGLAGEETQYF
.	TRBV6-5	TRBJ2-1	.	TGTGCCAGCAGTTATCCGAGTCACAATGAGCAGTTCTTC	CASSYPSHNEQFF
.	TRBV19	TRBJ2-5	.	TGTGCCAGTAGTAAATTAATGGGGGCGGAGACCCAGTACTTC	CASSKLMGAETQYF
.	TRBV15	TRBJ1-3	.	TGTGCCACCAGCAGAGTAGGAGGGGAAACTGGAAACACCATATATTTT	CATSRVGGETGNTIYF
.	TRBV6-5	TRBJ1-2	TRBD1	TGTGCCAGCAGCTGGGGGACAGGGAGTAACTATGGCTACACCTTC	CASSWGTGSNYGYTF
.	TRBV19	TRBJ2-3	.	TGTGCCAGTAGACAGGTAGATACGCAGTATTTT	CASRQVDTQYF
.	TRBV11-3	TRBJ2-1	.	TGTGCCAGCAGCTTATTAGGGGTCCACAATGAGCAGTTCTTC	CASSLLGVHNEQFF
few	TRBV7-9	TRBJ1-3	.	TGTGCCAGCAGCCCAAGACAGGCTGGAAACACCATATATTTT	CASSPRQAGNTIYF
.	TRBV27	TRBJ1-2	.	TGTGCCAGCAGTTTACGAGGCCCCCAGGGTCGTCGGTGTGGCTACACCTTC	CASSLRGPQGRRCGYTF
.	TRBV18	TRBJ1-1	.	TGTGCCAGCTCATACAGGGAGGGAAGCACTGAAGCTTTCTTT	CASSYREGSTEAFF
.	TRBV11-2	TRBJ2-7	TRBD1	TGTGCCAGCAGAGATTTTGGGACAGCAACTTCCTACGAGCAGTACTTC	CASRDFGTATSYEQYF
.	TRBV7-2	TRBJ1-3	.	TGTGCCAGCAGCTTAGCCGGGACTCCTGGAAACACCATATATTTT	CASSLAGTPGNTIYF
.	TRBV29-1	TRBJ2-3	TRBD2	TGCAGCGTTGTCCCGACTAGCGGGGCGAGCACAGATACGCAGTATTTT	CSVVPTSGASTDTQYF
.	TRBV29-1	TRBJ1-1	.	TGCAGCGCCCAGCCGGGAGGGCCCACTGAAGCTTTCTTT	CSAQPGGPTEAFF
.	TRBV27	TRBJ2-7	TRBD2	TGTGCCAGCAGTTTACTAGCGGGAGTTTCAGAGCAGTACTTC	CASSLLAGVSEQYF
.	TRBV5-4	TRBJ1-4	.	TGTGCCAGCAGCCCGGGAGGCGGGACTAATGAAAAACTGTTTTTT	CASSPGGGTNEKLFF
medium-sized	TRBV7-9	TRBJ2-4	.	TGTGCCAGCAGCTTAGTCGGGGGAGAAAACATTCAGTACTTC	CASSLVGGENIQYF
few	TRBV29-1	TRBJ2-7	.	TGCAGCGTTGGTGGAGATTACGAGCAGTACTTC	CSVGGDYEQYF
once	TRBV4-1	TRBJ2-7	.	TGCGCCAGCAGCCAAGCCGGGATCCCTTTCTACGAGCAGTACTTC	CASSQAGIPFYEQYF
.	TRBV19	TRBJ2-7	.	TGTGCCAGTAGTATAAGCCGGGAGCCCTACGAGCAGTACTTC	CASSISREPYEQYF
once	TRBV19	TRBJ1-1	TRBD1	TGTGCCAGTAGTACCGCGACAGGGGGGACTGAAGCTTTCTTT	CASSTATGGTEAFF
.	TRBV3-1/TRBV3-2	TRBJ2-1	.	TGTGCCAGCAGCCCCTTGGCCACCTCGACAGGGAGGTTCAACGGCAATGAGCAGTTCTTC	CASSPLATSTGRFNGNEQFF
.	TRBV6-1	TRBJ2-7	TRBD1	TGTGCCAGCAGTGAATATGGGACAGTCCCCCCGTACGAGCAGTACTTC	CASSEYGTVPPYEQYF
.	TRBV24-1	TRBJ1-5	.	TGTGCCACAGAAGACAGGACTGCGATTCAGCCCCAGCATTTT	CATEDRTAIQPQHF
.	TRBV7-9	TRBJ1-1	.	TGTGCCAGCACCACCGAGGAGTCCAACACTGAAGCTTTCTTT	CASTTEESNTEAFF
.	TRBV27	TRBJ2-1	TRBD2	TGTGCCAGCACGAAGCGGGAAAGTTACAATGAGCAGTTCTTC	CASTKRESYNEQFF
once	TRBV18	TRBJ1-4	.	TGTGCCAGCTCACTGGGGACAACGCCAACTAATGAAAAACTGTTTTTT	CASSLGTTPTNEKLFF
once	TRBV9	TRBJ2-3	TRBD2	TGTGCCAGCAGCATGCGACTAGCGGGAGGGAGTAAAGATACGCAGTATTTT	CASSMRLAGGSKDTQYF
.	TRBV28	TRBJ1-1	TRBD1	TGTGCCAGCAGTACCGACAGGGGGCGAATGGACACTGAAGCTTTCTTT	CASSTDRGRMDTEAFF
.	TRBV5-6	TRBJ2-7	TRBD2	TGTGCCAGCAGCACTGGACTAGCAGTATACGAGCAGTACTTC	CASSTGLAVYEQYF
.	TRBV7-3	TRBJ2-7	TRBD1	TGTGCCAGCAGCTTAGACAGGGGGGCCTACGAGCAGTACTTC	CASSLDRGAYEQYF
.	TRBV7-5	TRBJ1-4	.	TGTGCCCCTCCGGCACCCCTGACAGCCGCTAATGAAAAACTGTTTTTT	CAPPAPLTAANEKLFF